The 11 T cell receptor beta chains below come from one sample, sequenced in a study of blood T cell repertoires in COVID-19. Sequencing used immunoSEQ multiplex PCR; TCRdb keeps in-frame clones, though not all of them. Counted here are around 700,000 clones, over 80% occurring once; the ten biggest clones make up under 0.3%. Sequencing used peripheral blood. These receptors were taken from a woman between 18 and 30 years old with acute or convalescent COVID-19.

The V gene is TRBV12-3 or TRBV12-4, the J gene TRBJ2-1; a possible D gene is TRBD2 (5 bases). V shed 5 bases and J shed 9 bases, with 14 bases lying between them. CDR3 length: 13 residues. The CDR3 coding sequence is TGTGCCAGCAGTCACGGCGTCCTAGCTGAGCAGTTCTTC. Translation: CASSHGVLAEQFF.

The chain joins TRBV7-8 to TRBJ1-5, with D uncertain. The CDR3 runs 16 residues. The V gene lost 2 bases and the J gene lost 1 base, with 12 bases spanning the gap. From germline, CDR1 is SGHVS and CDR2 FQNEAQ. The CDR3 coding sequence is TGTGCCAGCAGCTTATTAGCCCGTTGGAGCAATCAGCCCCAGCATTTT. Translation: CASSLLARWSNQPQHF.

This chain connects TRBV12-3 or TRBV12-4 to TRBJ1-4; weak D call: TRBD1 (5 bases). V gave up 6 bases and J gave up 10 bases, with 9 bases separating them. The CDR3 consists of 11 residues. The DNA of the CDR3 is TGTGCCAGCAGAGGAGGGGCAAAACTGTTTTTT. Translating gives CASRGGAKLFF.

The CDR3 nucleotides are TGTGCCTGGAGCCGACTAGGGGACGGCCTGAACAATGAGCAGTTCTTC. Protein: CAWSRLGDGLNNEQFF. The chain uses TRBV30 and TRBJ2-1; TRBD2 might be the D (6 bases). V lost 3 bases and J 5 bases, leaving 20 bases between the germline ends. Germline CDR1 is GTSNPN and CDR2 is SVGIG (reference sequence). The CDR3 contains 16 residues. The whole variable domain, remainder taken from reference TRBV30 and TRBJ2-1, is SQTIHQWPATLVQPVGSPLSLECTVEGTSNPNLYWYRQAAGRGLQLLFYSVGIGQISSEVPQNLSASRPQDRQFILSSKKLLLSDSGFYLCAWSRLGDGLNNEQFFGPGTRLTVL.

Points on this clone: Other DNA sequences from this sample encode an identical CDR3 as well. V gene TRBV30 combines with J gene TRBJ1-3; the D is unclear. The CDR3 sequence is 13 residues long. CDR1 is GTSNPN, CDR2 SVGIG, per germline (reference sequence). Trimming pared 0 bases from V and 1 base from J, leaving 4 bases between. The chain's CDR3 is CAWSVISGNTIYF. The CDR3 bases are TGTGCCTGGAGTGTTATATCTGGAAACACCATATATTTT.

CDR3 sequence (DNA): TGTGCCAGCAGCAACGGTGGCACTGAAGCTTTCTTT. Its translation is CASSNGGTEAFF. V gene TRBV7-9 combines with J gene TRBJ1-1; D gene ambiguous. V was cut by 5 bases and J by 4 bases, with 8 bases left in between. CDR1 and CDR2 from the germline V gene are SEHNR and FQNEAQ (reference sequence). This CDR3 is 12 amino acids long.

The rearrangement uses TRBV11-2 and TRBJ1-6; D might be TRBD1 (6 bases). Germline V gene sequence: CDR1 SGHAT, CDR2 FQNNGV. This CDR3 has 14 amino acids. V was shortened by 4 bases and J by 10 bases, with 14 bases between the two germline ends. CDR3 nucleotide sequence: TGTGCCAGCAGCTACAGGGCCGAGGGATCACCCCTCCACTTT. The encoded protein is CASSYRAEGSPLHF.

V usage is TRBV5-1 and J usage is TRBJ2-2; 7 bases map to TRBD1. The CDR3 has 16 residues. CDR1 and CDR2 (germline): SGHRS, YFSETQ. J gave up 4 bases and V 2 bases, and 8 bases lay outside the gene matches. CDR3 region: CASSLDRVAGTGELFF. The CDR3 coding sequence is TGCGCCAGCAGCTTAGACAGGGTGGCGGGCACCGGGGAGCTGTTTTTT.

The gene calls are TRBV24-1 and TRBJ2-7; D possibly corresponds to TRBD2 (6 bases). CDR3 length equals 11 residues. Between the trimmed V and J ends, which lost 7 bases and 7 bases, there was a span of 10 bases. CDR1 and CDR2 from the germline V gene are KGHDR and SFDVKD. CDR3 DNA: TGTGCCACCAGCGGGGGTAGGGAGCAGTACTTC. As protein: CATSGGREQYF.

This chain connects TRBV9 to TRBJ1-2; D call uncertain. Germline lookup yields CDR1 SGDLS and CDR2 YYNGEE. The CDR3 sequence is 13 residues long. V lost 3 bases and J 5 bases, leaving 11 bases between the germline ends. For the CDR3, the DNA is TGTGCCAGCAGCGGACTGGGAGGGTATGGCTACACCTTC. The encoded protein is CASSGLGGYGYTF.

This CDR3 is CASSYSTAGNYGYTF. In nucleotides, the CDR3 is TGTGCCAGCAGTTACTCGACGGCAGGAAACTATGGCTACACCTTC. The chain uses TRBV6-2 or TRBV6-3 and TRBJ1-2; D remains unclear. The length of the CDR3 is 15 residues. Germline CDR1 and CDR2: MNHEY and SVGEGT. The V and J ends lost 0 bases and 2 bases respectively, with 10 bases between them.